This TCR beta chain appears in the sequencing data of a study of blood T cells in healthy people across ages. General study results and limits: Conclusively comparing naive with antigen-experienced cells was impossible with unsorted PBMCs.

On this clonotype: Its antigen is undetermined.

The germline V gene encodes CDR1 SGHRS and CDR2 YFSETQ. V dropped 4 bases and J dropped 8 bases, with 15 bases sitting between them. The CDR3 consists of 13 residues. With a J-beta primer mix and a sample-barcoded 5' primer, a second PCR ran roughly 6 to 11 cycles. MiXCR, applied by TCRdb to the 5' RACE reads, yields one record per CDR3 protein. The table has approximately 800,000 distinct CDR3 sequences, roughly 24% seen once. This sample was shared with a second study, whose subject was T cells of mothers and their children.

Sequenced: blood. This chain joins TRBV5-1 and TRBJ1-1, with a possible D match to TRBD1 (6 bases). This receptor was obtained from a boy between 10 and 17 years old in good health. CDR3 region: CASSGSRGKEAFF. CDR3 in DNA: TGCGCCAGCAGCGGGAGCAGGGGTAAGGAAGCTTTCTTT.